The clone carrying this TCR beta chain was counted ten times or more. Its antigen is still unknown. Germline CDR1 KGHSH, CDR2 LQKENI. Trimming stripped 2 bases from V and 2 bases from J, with 7 bases between. CDR3 length equals 13 residues. The data stem from a study of T-cell memory formation after mild COVID-19. Points from the study as a whole: Cross-reactive memory appears to have joined, as suggested by some responding clones showing up in pre-infection memory. Those CD4+ clones that contracted were mainly in CM and EM (CD8+ ones in EMRA).

TCRdb independently ran MiXCR on the 5' RACE reads; one entry per CDR3 protein. The sample holds roughly 28,000 distinct CDR3 sequences, 9.5% to 15% seen once. This sequence joins TRBV18 and TRBJ2-7; no firm D call. The sequence derives from an adult woman who had mild COVID-19 (a few samples of this study predate the infection). Cell type and time point are not known. The sequencing input was PBMCs or a T cell subset sorted from them (not recorded which). The CDR3 region is CASSPGTAYEQYF. Here the CDR3 DNA reads TGTGCCAGCTCACCAGGCACCGCCTACGAGCAGTACTTC.